This entry is about one T cell receptor beta chain. This entry belongs to a study of blood T cell repertoires in COVID-19. Germline V gives CDR1 SGHVS, CDR2 FQNEAQ. V lost 4 bases to trimming and J lost 4 bases; unmatched junction nucleotides: 6. The CDR3 runs to 15 residues. Original methodology: Cell counts per sample came from amplifying reference gene primers. Only in-frame clones appear in the TCRdb table, and some are missing; sequencing was by immunoSEQ multiplex PCR. That table furnishes V, J and clone size, whereas the DNA furnished D and trimming. The table has fewer than 150,000 clones, 84% seen once.

The specimen sequenced was peripheral blood. The chain uses TRBV7-8 and TRBJ1-2; the match to TRBD1 covers 10 bases. The origin of this receptor is a woman younger than 45 who had recovered from COVID-19. This chain's CDR3 is CASSSWTGGGYGYTF. The CDR3 region has the DNA TGTGCCAGCAGCTCCTGGACAGGGGGTGGCTATGGCTACACCTTC.